The clone carrying this T cell receptor beta chain was detected only once. Its antigen remains unknown. Profiled with immunoSEQ multiplex PCR; TCRdb holds only in-frame clones, not every one. The sample includes about 98,000 clones, roughly 90% seen only once; the top ten take approximately 0.58%. The data were taken from a study of a mutant IDH1 vaccine in newly diagnosed glioma. Overall study context: The treated group averaged about 44 years old and was around 62% male, roughly 40% female.

Regarding the study as a whole: Vaccination elicited immune responses in roughly 92% of patients.

CDR3 length: 15 residues. Germline lookup yields CDR1 MDHEN and CDR2 SYDVKM. V shed 5 bases, J shed 5 bases, and the junction held 8 bases outside the gene matches. Described time point: baseline, week 1 (first vaccination visit). The treatment here: pre-vaccination baseline after standard-of-care therapy. This clonotype was obtained from a woman between 45 and 65 years old with glioma. The chain has TRBV28 and TRBJ2-5, with 10 bases identical to TRBD1. The material was PBMCs, obtained from a glioma patient treated with radiotherapy, temozolomide or both. CDR3 DNA sequence: TGTGCCAGCAGTCTGACAGGGGGCGGATATGAGACCCAGTACTTC. Residues: CASSLTGGGYETQYF.